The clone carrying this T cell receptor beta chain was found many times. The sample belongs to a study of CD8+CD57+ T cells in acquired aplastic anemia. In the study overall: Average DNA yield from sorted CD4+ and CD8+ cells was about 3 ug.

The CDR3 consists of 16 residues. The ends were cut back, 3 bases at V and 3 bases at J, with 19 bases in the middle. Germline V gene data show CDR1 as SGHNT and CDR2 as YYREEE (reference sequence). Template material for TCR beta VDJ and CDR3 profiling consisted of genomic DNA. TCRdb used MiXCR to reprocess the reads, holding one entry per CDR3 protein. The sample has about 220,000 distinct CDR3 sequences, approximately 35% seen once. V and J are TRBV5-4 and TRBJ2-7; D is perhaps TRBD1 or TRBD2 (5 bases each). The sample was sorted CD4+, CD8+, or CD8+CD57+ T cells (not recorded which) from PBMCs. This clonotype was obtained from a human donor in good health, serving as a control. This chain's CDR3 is CASSSGPGPAYYEQYF. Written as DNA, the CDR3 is TGTGCCAGCAGCTCTGGACCGGGACCGGCCTACTACGAGCAGTACTTC.